Listed here are 3 T cell receptor beta chains from one sample, sequenced in a study of CD8 T cells in ankylosing spondylitis. Study-level points and caveats: Blood of patients with ankylosing spondylitis appeared to be characterized by a TCR beta motif of about 8 highly homologous variants.

Which antigens these TCRs recognize remains unknown. TCRdb reprocessed the 5' RACE reads with MiXCR, giving one entry per CDR3 protein. The sample holds about 450,000 distinct CDR3 sequences, about 25% seen once. What was sequenced was blood, either unsorted or a sorted T cell fraction (not recorded which). All receptors derive from a male donor with ankylosing spondylitis.

This clonotype was picked up a small number of times. The chain is built from TRBV10-3 and TRBJ2-4, with TRBD1 as a possible D gene (6 bases). With 0 bases removed from V and 3 bases from J, the gap between germline ends came to 6 bases. This CDR3 comprises 14 residues. The germline V gene encodes CDR1 ENHRY and CDR2 SYGVKD. CDR3: CAISESGGKNIQYF. The CDR3 coding sequence is TGTGCCATCAGTGAGTCAGGGGGCAAAAACATTCAGTACTTC.

This clonotype was picked up a small number of times. DNA of the CDR3: TGTGCCAGCAGCGAAACAGGGAGCTCCTACAATGAGCAGTTCTTC. It specifies CASSETGSSYNEQFF. The rearrangement uses TRBV11-2 and TRBJ2-1, with D possibly being TRBD1 (6 bases). The CDR3 extends over 15 amino acids. CDR1 is SGHAT and CDR2 is FQNNGV in the germline V gene. V dropped 5 bases and J dropped 0 bases, with 11 bases sitting between them.

This clonotype was seen many times. V is TRBV5-1 and J is TRBJ2-6, with D unresolved. The CDR3 contains 15 residues. The germline V gene has CDR1 SGHRS and CDR2 YFSETQ. Trimming shortened V by 1 base and J by 0 bases, and 5 bases separated the two germline ends. CDR3 loop: CASSLSSSGANVLTF. The CDR3 DNA reads as TGCGCCAGCAGCTTGTCTAGCTCTGGGGCCAACGTCCTGACTTTC.